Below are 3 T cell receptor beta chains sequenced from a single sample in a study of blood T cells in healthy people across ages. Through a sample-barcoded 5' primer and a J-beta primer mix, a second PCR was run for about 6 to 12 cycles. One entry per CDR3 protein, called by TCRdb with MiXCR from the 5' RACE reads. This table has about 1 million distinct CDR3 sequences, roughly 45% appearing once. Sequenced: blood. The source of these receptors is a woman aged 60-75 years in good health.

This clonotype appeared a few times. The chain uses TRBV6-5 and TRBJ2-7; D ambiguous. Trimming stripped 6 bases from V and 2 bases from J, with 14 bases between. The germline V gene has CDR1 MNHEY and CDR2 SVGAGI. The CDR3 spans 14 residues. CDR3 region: CASSTVLGPYEQYF. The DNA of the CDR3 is TGTGCCAGCAGCACCGTCTTAGGCCCCTACGAGCAGTACTTC.

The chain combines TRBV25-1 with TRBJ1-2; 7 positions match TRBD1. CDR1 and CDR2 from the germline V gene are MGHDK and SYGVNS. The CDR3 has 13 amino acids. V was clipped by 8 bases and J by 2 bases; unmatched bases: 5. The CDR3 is CASREGANYGYTF. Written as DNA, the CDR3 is TGTGCCAGCCGGGAGGGGGCAAACTATGGCTACACCTTC.

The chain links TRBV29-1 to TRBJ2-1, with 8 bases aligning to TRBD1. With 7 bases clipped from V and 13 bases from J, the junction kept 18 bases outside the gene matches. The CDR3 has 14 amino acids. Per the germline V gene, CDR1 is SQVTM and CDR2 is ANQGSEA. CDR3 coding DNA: TGCAGCGCCCTAACCCAGGGGGCGGGTGAGACCCAGTTCTTC. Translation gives CSALTQGAGETQFF.